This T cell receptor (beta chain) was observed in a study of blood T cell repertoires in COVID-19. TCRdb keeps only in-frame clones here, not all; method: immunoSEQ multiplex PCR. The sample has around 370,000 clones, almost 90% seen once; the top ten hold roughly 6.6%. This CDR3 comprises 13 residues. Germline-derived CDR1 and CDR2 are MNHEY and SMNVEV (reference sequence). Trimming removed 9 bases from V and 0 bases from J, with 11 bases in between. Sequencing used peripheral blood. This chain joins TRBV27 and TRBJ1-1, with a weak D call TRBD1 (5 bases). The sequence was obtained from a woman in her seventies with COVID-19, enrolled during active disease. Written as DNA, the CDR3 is TGTGCCAGGGGAGGACACCTGAACACTGAAGCTTTCTTT. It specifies CARGGHLNTEAFF.